These 3 T cell receptor beta chains came from one sample sequenced in a study of cytomegalovirus exposure and HLA in healthy donors. PCR was performed using 60 Vbeta and 13 Jbeta primers. Sequencing was performed with immunoSEQ multiplex PCR; in TCRdb, only in-frame clones are kept and a portion is missing. Of 150,000 to 200,000 clones listed, around 75% are singletons. The sequencing sample was made of PBMCs. Receptors were obtained from a woman in her 30s in good health and CMV-seronegative.

This clone was seen more than once but under ten times. The identical CDR3 is also encoded by other nucleotide sequences in the sample. The gene calls are TRBV11-3 and TRBJ2-2; 7 bases fit TRBD1. V gave up 1 base and J gave up 1 base; unmatched junction bases: 0. From germline, CDR1 is SGHNT and CDR2 YENEEA. The CDR3 extends over 15 amino acids. CDR3 protein: CASSLGQGNTGELFF. The CDR3 DNA is TGTGCCAGCAGCTTAGGACAGGGGAACACCGGGGAGCTGTTTTTT.

The CDR3 DNA follows: TGTGCCAGCAAAGACATGGGCAGCTCCTACGAGCAGTACTTC. Translating it yields CASKDMGSSYEQYF. The rearrangement joins TRBV2 to TRBJ2-7; unclear D gene. V dropped 7 bases and J dropped 0 bases, with 13 bases sitting between them. The CDR3 length is 14 residues. Per germline, CDR1 SNHLY and CDR2 FYNNEI.

The chain links TRBV5-1 to TRBJ2-2; D call uncertain. The germline V gene has CDR1 SGHRS and CDR2 YFSETQ. The V end was cut by 4 bases, the J end by 6 bases, with 13 bases between. The CDR3 totals 14 residues. As DNA, the CDR3 is TGCGCCAGCAGCCTGTCGAGTTCCCCCGGGGAGCTGTTTTTT. This encodes CASSLSSSPGELFF.